Listed here are 23 T cell receptor beta chains from one sample, sequenced in a study of CD8+ T cells in alopecia areata. The sequencing template was cDNA reverse transcribed from extracted RNA. Method: immunoSEQ multiplex PCR; TCRdb's copy keeps in-frame clones and lacks some. The sample shows 130,000 or so clones, 45% to 50% of them seen only once. The sequencing input was NKG2D-low CD8+ T cells sorted from blood. Source of these receptors: a human donor with alopecia areata.

The J gene is TRBJ1-4, the V gene TRBV29-1; D is possibly TRBD1 (5 bases). This CDR3 region has 15 residues. The V end lost 1 base, the J end lost 0 bases, and 9 bases lay between the germline ends. Germline V lookup: CDR1 SQVTM, CDR2 ANQGSEA. The CDR3, as DNA: TGCAGCGTTGAAGCAGACAGCGCAACTAATGAAAAACTGTTTTTT. Protein sequence: CSVEADSATNEKLFF.

The CDR3, as DNA: TGCAGCGTTGAATATGCGGACAACTACGAGCAGTACTTC. It specifies CSVEYADNYEQYF. The rearrangement links TRBV29-1 to TRBJ2-7, with a tentative D call TRBD1 (5 bases). The CDR3 extends over 13 amino acids. Germline CDR1 is SQVTM and CDR2 is ANQGSEA. Trimming removed 2 bases from V and 3 bases from J, with 11 bases in between.

The chain is built from TRBV2 and TRBJ2-1; D is uncertain. The CDR3 has 13 amino acids. CDR1 is SNHLY, CDR2 FYNNEI, per germline. Trimming took off 1 base at V and 7 bases at J, with 8 bases between the two ends. CDR3 amino acids: CASSEVESNEQFF. DNA for the CDR3: TGTGCCAGCAGTGAAGTGGAATCGAATGAGCAGTTCTTC. The whole variable domain, remainder taken from reference TRBV2 and TRBJ2-1, is EPEVTQTPSHQVTQMGQEVILRCVPISNHLYFYWYRQILGQKVEFLVSFYNNEISEKSEIFDDQFSVERPDGSNFTLKIRSTKLEDSAMYFCASSEVESNEQFFGPGTRLTVL.

This sequence joins TRBV7-2 and TRBJ2-7; D remains ambiguous. Between the trimmed V and J ends, which lost 6 bases and 0 bases, there was a span of 6 bases. CDR3 length: 12 residues. Germline V lookup: CDR1 SGHTA, CDR2 FQGNSA. This chain's CDR3 is CASSSRSYEQYF. Written as DNA, the CDR3 is TGTGCCAGCAGTTCCCGCTCCTACGAGCAGTACTTC.

This clone was observed a single time. The chain links TRBV30 to TRBJ2-5, with 12 bases fitting TRBD2. Trimming took 0 bases from V and 5 from J; bases not matched to a gene: 4. Germline CDR1 GTSNPN, CDR2 SVGIG (reference sequence). The CDR3 spans 15 residues. The CDR3 here is CAWSVLAGGSETQYF. The CDR3 coding sequence is TGTGCCTGGAGTGTACTAGCGGGGGGCTCGGAGACCCAGTACTTC.

This chain uses TRBV9 with TRBJ2-5; no clear D gene. The germline V gene encodes CDR1 SGDLS and CDR2 YYNGEE. Deletions cut 4 bases from V and 1 base from J, with 14 bases between. This CDR3 contains 15 residues. The CDR3 coding sequence is TGTGCCAGCAGCATCTCTCAAGGGCCCCAAGAGACCCAGTACTTC. This gives the protein CASSISQGPQETQYF. Full variable domain (remainder filled in from reference TRBV9 and TRBJ2-5): DSGVTQTPKHLITATGQRVTLRCSPRSGDLSVYWYQQSLDQGLQFLIQYYNGEERAKGNILERFSAQQFPDLHSELNLSSLELGDSALYFCASSISQGPQETQYFGPGTRLLVL.

About this clone itself: The same CDR3 can be traced to other DNA sequences in this sample. Written as DNA, the CDR3 is TGTGCCAGCAGTGGGGGAGAGCAGTACTTC. Protein: CASSGGEQYF. This sequence joins TRBV2 and TRBJ2-7, with D uncertain. V lost 4 bases and J 7 bases, leaving 5 bases between the germline ends. The CDR3 is made up of 10 amino acids. Germline-derived CDR1 and CDR2 are SNHLY and FYNNEI.

This clone has just a few counts. V is TRBV7-9 and J is TRBJ2-7; D is ambiguous. Germline values: CDR1 SEHNR, CDR2 FQNEAQ (reference sequence). Trimming shortened V by 4 bases and J by 3 bases, and 4 bases separated the two germline ends. The CDR3 runs 11 residues. In nucleotides, the CDR3 is TGTGCCAGCAGCTCCCACTACGAGCAGTACTTC. It yields the protein CASSSHYEQYF.

This clone was seen many times. The rearrangement uses TRBV4-3 and TRBJ2-2, with a weak D call TRBD2 (5 bases). V was clipped by 2 bases and J by 5 bases, with 12 bases between them. The germline V gene encodes CDR1 LGHNA and CDR2 YSLEER. The CDR3 is 15 amino acids. Written as DNA, the CDR3 is TGCGCCAGCAGCCAACTCCTCGGGGAAACCGGGGAGCTGTTTTTT. It translates to CASSQLLGETGELFF.

The chain couples TRBV30 to TRBJ2-5, with a weak D call TRBD2 (7 bases). The CDR3 totals 14 residues. Trimming removed 0 bases from V and 5 bases from J, with 13 bases in between. CDR1 and CDR2 (germline): GTSNPN, SVGIG (reference sequence). The CDR3 coding sequence is TGTGCCTGGAGTGTAGGGGGGGCTTGGGAGACCCAGTACTTC. Its translation is CAWSVGGAWETQYF. The variable domain in full, completed from reference TRBV30 and TRBJ2-5, reads SQTIHQWPATLVQPVGSPLSLECTVEGTSNPNLYWYRQAAGRGLQLLFYSVGIGQISSEVPQNLSASRPQDRQFILSSKKLLLSDSGFYLCAWSVGGAWETQYFGPGTRLLVL.

The genes are TRBV27 and TRBJ1-6; 7 nucleotides match TRBD1. The junction had 2 bases not matched to a gene; V was cut back by 5 bases and J by 4 bases. Germline loops: CDR1 MNHEY, CDR2 SMNVEV (reference sequence). The CDR3 is made up of 14 amino acids. The CDR3 spells CASSAGQYNSPLHF. The CDR3 nucleotides are TGTGCCAGCAGTGCGGGACAGTATAATTCACCCCTCCACTTT.

CDR3 residues: CASSKGPNNEQFF. CDR3 in DNA: TGTGCCAGCAGCAAGGGACCAAACAATGAGCAGTTCTTC. This chain joins TRBV27 and TRBJ2-1; D could derive from TRBD1 or TRBD2 (5 bases each). CDR1 and CDR2 (germline): MNHEY, SMNVEV (reference sequence). The CDR3 has 13 residues. The V gene lost 6 bases and the J gene lost 5 bases, with 11 bases spanning the gap.

The sample holds one count of this clone. The V and J genes are TRBV30 and TRBJ2-7; 11 bases fit TRBD2. Germline assignment: CDR1 GTSNPN and CDR2 SVGIG (reference sequence). Losses at the gene ends were 3 bases for V and 12 bases for J; bases not matched to a gene: 7. The CDR3 spans 12 residues. DNA for the CDR3: TGTGCCTGGAGACTAGCGGGAGACCCAATGTACTTC. Protein product: CAWRLAGDPMYF.

This clone showed up just a few times. Additional DNA sequences in this sample encode the identical CDR3. This chain connects TRBV29-1 to TRBJ2-7; weak D call: TRBD1 (5 bases). Germline CDR1 SQVTM, CDR2 ANQGSEA. V lost 6 bases and J 1 base, leaving 7 bases between the germline ends. The CDR3 length is 11 residues. The CDR3 loop is CSVDSSYEQYF. As DNA, the CDR3 is TGCAGCGTAGACAGTTCCTACGAGCAGTACTTC.

The sample holds a few counts of this clone. This sequence joins TRBV29-1 and TRBJ2-5; D is unclear. V lost 1 base to trimming and J lost 3 bases, with 18 bases between them. CDR1 and CDR2 from the germline V gene are SQVTM and ANQGSEA. There are 16 residues in the CDR3. The CDR3 nucleotides read TGCAGCGTTGAAGGGGGTGAGACGGAAACCGAAGAGACCCAGTACTTC. This codes for CSVEGGETETEETQYF.

This rearrangement joins TRBV9 to TRBJ2-1; TRBD2 agrees at 9 bases. Per germline, CDR1 SGDLS and CDR2 YYNGEE. V gave up 0 bases and J gave up 1 base; unmatched junction bases: 5. The CDR3 length is 17 residues. The chain's CDR3 is CASSVALSGSSYNEQFF. CDR3 nucleotide sequence: TGTGCCAGCAGCGTAGCTCTTAGCGGGAGTTCCTACAATGAGCAGTTCTTC.

This clone was observed a few times. This chain joins TRBV29-1 and TRBJ2-1; no clear D. The CDR3 spans 13 residues. Trimming cost V 4 bases and J 2 bases, with 9 bases left between them. Germline V gene data show CDR1 as SQVTM and CDR2 as ANQGSEA. This CDR3 reads CSVGGLTYNEQFF. The CDR3 nucleotides are TGCAGCGTTGGGGGATTAACCTACAATGAGCAGTTCTTC.

This chain uses TRBV29-1 with TRBJ2-1; 11 nucleotides align to TRBD2. CDR3 size: 14 residues. Germline V gene lookup returns CDR1 SQVTM and CDR2 ANQGSEA. After removal of 8 bases from V and 4 bases from J, the junction contained 7 bases not matched to a gene. CDR3 amino acids: CSSPGTSGYNEQFF. Here the CDR3 DNA reads TGCAGCTCTCCCGGGACTAGCGGATACAATGAGCAGTTCTTC.

The genes are TRBV11-2 and TRBJ2-3; weak D call: TRBD2 (6 bases). Trimming cost V 4 bases and J 1 base, with 12 bases left between them. This CDR3 comprises 15 residues. Germline V lookup: CDR1 SGHAT, CDR2 FQNNGV. CDR3 residues: CASSSPGDGTDTQYF. DNA for the CDR3: TGTGCCAGCAGCTCTCCGGGGGATGGCACAGATACGCAGTATTTT.

This clone has more than one count but fewer than ten. This chain connects TRBV29-1 to TRBJ2-7, with D possibly matching TRBD1 (5 bases). The V end was cut by 1 base, the J end by 5 bases, with 9 bases between. CDR1 is SQVTM, CDR2 ANQGSEA, per germline. The CDR3 length is 12 residues. CDR3 residues: CSVEGQGNEQYF. The CDR3 coding sequence is TGCAGCGTTGAAGGGCAGGGTAACGAGCAGTACTTC.

This clone was found a few times. This chain uses TRBV7-9 with TRBJ2-7; D possibly matches TRBD1 or TRBD2 (5 bases each). Germline loops: CDR1 SEHNR, CDR2 FQNEAQ (reference sequence). The CDR3 runs 14 residues. The ends were cut back, 5 bases at V and 2 bases at J, with 13 bases in the middle. The chain's CDR3 is CASSPRDGTYEQYF. The CDR3 DNA reads TGTGCCAGCAGCCCCCGGGACGGAACCTACGAGCAGTACTTC.

J is TRBJ2-7 and V is TRBV4-3, with a tentative D call TRBD1 (5 bases). Looked up from germline, CDR1 is LGHNA and CDR2 is YSLEER. The CDR3 loop spans 14 amino acids. Trimming pared 0 bases from V and 3 bases from J, leaving 9 bases between. CDR3 in amino acids: CASSQETDLYEQYF. In DNA form, the CDR3 reads TGCGCCAGCAGCCAAGAGACAGATCTCTACGAGCAGTACTTC.

A note on this clone: Relative to the germline gene, one junction end is altered; a read error may explain this. The rearrangement joins TRBV23-1 to TRBJ2-7; D call uncertain. TRBV23-1 is given ORF status, its function remaining uncertain. The CDR3 has 10 amino acids. In DNA, the CDR3 is TGCGCCAGCAGTCACCTGAGCAGTAACTTC. The encoded protein is CASSHLSSNF.